Included here is one T cell receptor beta chain sequence, with context. The data were taken from a study of blood T cell repertoires in COVID-19. Profiling relied on immunoSEQ multiplex PCR, and the TCRdb table lists in-frame clones only, not all of them. The sample has 75,000 to 90,000 clones, around three quarters seen once. The clonotype was recovered from a woman in her seventies with acute or convalescent COVID-19. Sequences were obtained from peripheral blood.

The CDR3 reads CASSPQGPNTEAFF. In DNA form, the CDR3 reads TGTGCCAGCAGCCCACAGGGACCGAACACTGAAGCTTTCTTT. The rearrangement uses TRBV11-3 and TRBJ1-1; D possibly corresponds to TRBD1 (6 bases). The germline gives CDR1 SGHNT, CDR2 YENEEA. The V end was cut by 5 bases, the J end by 1 base, with 11 bases between. The CDR3 is 14 residues long.